The rows below give T cell receptor beta chains drawn from one sample of a study of early T cells in non-severe SARS-CoV-2 infection. TCRdb reprocessed the 5' RACE reads via MiXCR and lists one record per CDR3 protein. The table has 100,000 to 120,000 distinct CDR3 sequences, about 12% seen once. The sample here was whole blood, taken at baseline. The receptors here all came from an adult who was a healthcare worker with PCR-confirmed SARS-CoV-2 infection or an uninfected control (not recorded which). The CDR3 runs from the conserved cysteine through the conserved F or W. The order of the fields is clone size, V gene, J gene, D gene, CDR3 protein, CDR3 DNA. A D gene is named only where the DNA matches it firmly. Clone size, where shown, is once, few, many, or a class for clones that have expanded.

size: few; V: TRBV20-1; J: TRBJ2-4; D: -; CDR3: CSAKGTFKNIQYF; DNA: TGCAGTGCAAAAGGGACGTTCAAAAACATTCAGTACTTC
size: once; V: TRBV29-1; J: TRBJ2-3; D: -; CDR3: CSVRTLGTDTQYF; DNA: TGCAGCGTCCGGACTCTGGGCACAGATACGCAGTATTTT
size: few; V: TRBV3-1; J: TRBJ1-5; D: TRBD1; CDR3: CASSQTRGLGQPQHF; DNA: TGTGCCAGCAGCCAAACCAGGGGGCTTGGTCAGCCCCAGCATTTT
size: few; V: TRBV18; J: TRBJ2-1; D: -; CDR3: CASSPFGPGENEQFF; DNA: TGTGCCAGCTCCCCGTTCGGCCCGGGCGAAAATGAGCAGTTCTTC
size: many; V: TRBV2; J: TRBJ2-1; D: -; CDR3: CASSSPVRVDEQFF; DNA: TGTGCCAGCAGTTCCCCTGTGCGGGTCGATGAGCAGTTCTTC
size: -; V: TRBV6-2/TRBV6-3; J: TRBJ2-1; D: -; CDR3: CASRITGSDEQFF; DNA: TGTGCCAGCAGAATTACCGGTTCGGATGAGCAGTTCTTC
size: few; V: TRBV12-3/TRBV12-4; J: TRBJ1-2; D: TRBD1; CDR3: CASSLDRVAGGYTF; DNA: TGTGCCAGCAGTCTCGACAGGGTTGCCGGTGGCTACACCTTC
size: -; V: TRBV2; J: TRBJ2-3; D: TRBD2; CDR3: CASSVSGRRGATDTQYF; DNA: TGTGCCAGCAGTGTCAGCGGGAGACGGGGGGCCACAGATACGCAGTATTTT
size: -; V: TRBV19; J: TRBJ2-1; D: -; CDR3: CASSITASSYNEQFF; DNA: TGTGCCAGTAGTATTACGGCGAGCTCCTACAATGAGCAGTTCTTC
size: -; V: TRBV7-7; J: TRBJ2-5; D: -; CDR3: CASSLNSGQETQYF; DNA: TGTGCTAGCAGCTTGAATAGCGGCCAAGAGACCCAGTACTTC
size: few; V: TRBV19; J: TRBJ2-1; D: TRBD2; CDR3: CASSKAGAFVNEQFF; DNA: TGTGCCAGTAGCAAAGCGGGGGCCTTCGTCAATGAGCAGTTCTTC
size: few; V: TRBV9; J: TRBJ2-2; D: TRBD1; CDR3: CASSSRDSLFGELFF; DNA: TGTGCCAGCAGCTCCCGGGACAGTCTGTTCGGGGAGCTGTTTTTT
size: many; V: TRBV13; J: TRBJ1-4; D: TRBD1; CDR3: CASSLGLTGVGKLFF; DNA: TGTGCCAGCAGCTTAGGCCTGACAGGGGTAGGAAAACTGTTTTTT
size: many; V: TRBV27; J: TRBJ2-3; D: TRBD2; CDR3: CASSGRVHSGGADTQYF; DNA: TGTGCCAGCAGTGGCCGGGTCCACAGCGGGGGAGCAGATACGCAGTATTTT
size: -; V: TRBV7-3; J: TRBJ2-1; D: -; CDR3: CASSLKTVQFGRFF; DNA: TGTGCCAGCAGCTTAAAAACAGTTCAGTTCGGGCGGTTCTTC
size: many; V: TRBV6-5; J: TRBJ1-1; D: -; CDR3: CASSPRASRKEAFF; DNA: TGTGCCAGCAGTCCCAGGGCCTCCAGGAAAGAAGCTTTCTTT
size: -; V: TRBV7-9; J: TRBJ2-3; D: -; CDR3: CASSPYRLATDTQYF; DNA: TGTGCCAGCAGCCCCTACCGTCTAGCTACAGATACGCAGTATTTT
size: -; V: TRBV6-6; J: TRBJ2-3; D: -; CDR3: CASSYGPDTQYF; DNA: TGTGCCAGCAGTTACGGGCCAGATACGCAGTATTTT
size: many; V: TRBV2; J: TRBJ2-2; D: -; CDR3: CASSVGPGELFF; DNA: TGTGCCAGCAGTGTAGGGCCCGGGGAGCTGTTTTTT
size: -; V: TRBV28; J: TRBJ2-7; D: -; CDR3: CATKTEDNYEQYF; DNA: TGTGCCACCAAGACCGAAGATAACTACGAGCAGTACTTC
size: few; V: TRBV18; J: TRBJ2-7; D: -; CDR3: CASSPTGGKSEQYF; DNA: TGTGCCAGCTCACCAACGGGGGGCAAAAGCGAGCAGTACTTC
size: -; V: TRBV27; J: TRBJ2-1; D: TRBD1; CDR3: CASSLGQGGHGEQFF; DNA: TGTGCCAGCAGTTTGGGACAGGGAGGCCATGGTGAGCAGTTCTTC
size: -; V: TRBV5-5; J: TRBJ1-1; D: -; CDR3: CASSLVKETEAFF; DNA: TGTGCCAGCAGCTTGGTGAAGGAAACTGAAGCTTTCTTT
size: few; V: TRBV20-1; J: TRBJ2-5; D: -; CDR3: CSALPPRETQYF; DNA: TGCAGTGCCCTACCCCCTAGGGAGACCCAGTACTTC
size: few; V: TRBV4-1; J: TRBJ2-7; D: TRBD2; CDR3: CASSHREAASYEQYF; DNA: TGCGCCAGCAGCCACCGGGAGGCCGCCTCCTACGAGCAGTACTTC
size: -; V: TRBV12-3/TRBV12-4; J: TRBJ2-1; D: TRBD1; CDR3: CASSTWDRSSYNEQFF; DNA: TGTGCCAGCAGTACATGGGACAGGAGCTCCTACAATGAGCAGTTCTTC
size: few; V: TRBV7-9; J: TRBJ2-1; D: -; CDR3: CASSSDSDNAQFF; DNA: TGTGCCAGCAGCTCGGACAGTGACAATGCCCAGTTCTTC
size: few; V: TRBV20-1; J: TRBJ1-1; D: -; CDR3: CSAREVRGYHTEAFF; DNA: TGCAGTGCTAGAGAGGTCAGGGGCTATCACACTGAAGCTTTCTTT
size: -; V: TRBV3-1; J: TRBJ2-1; D: -; CDR3: CASYGRGYNEQFF; DNA: TGTGCCAGCTACGGACGGGGTTACAATGAGCAGTTCTTC
size: -; V: TRBV28; J: TRBJ1-2; D: -; CDR3: CASSLGTYGYTF; DNA: TGTGCCAGCAGTTTGGGCACCTATGGCTACACCTTC
size: many; V: TRBV6-6; J: TRBJ1-6; D: -; CDR3: CASSLDRSNSPLHF; DNA: TGTGCCAGCAGCCTAGACAGGTCGAATTCACCCCTCCACTTT
size: few; V: TRBV12-3/TRBV12-4; J: TRBJ2-7; D: -; CDR3: CASSPTTRVGEQYF; DNA: TGTGCCAGCAGTCCCACGACGAGGGTGGGCGAGCAGTACTTC
size: few; V: TRBV9; J: TRBJ1-1; D: -; CDR3: CASSVEVSMNTEAFF; DNA: TGTGCCAGCAGCGTAGAGGTCAGCATGAACACTGAAGCTTTCTTT
size: few; V: TRBV2; J: TRBJ2-1; D: TRBD2; CDR3: CARGGPSREGEQFF; DNA: TGTGCCAGAGGGGGGCCAAGTCGGGAGGGTGAGCAGTTCTTC
size: few; V: TRBV29-1; J: TRBJ2-3; D: -; CDR3: CSVASLGDTQYF; DNA: TGCAGCGTTGCTAGCCTCGGAGATACGCAGTATTTT
size: -; V: TRBV9; J: TRBJ1-1; D: TRBD1; CDR3: CASSSRGGLNTEAFF; DNA: TGTGCCAGCAGCTCGCGAGGGGGCCTGAACACTGAAGCTTTCTTT
size: -; V: TRBV29-1; J: TRBJ1-1; D: -; CDR3: CSVGVYTEAFF; DNA: TGCAGCGTTGGGGTCTACACTGAAGCTTTCTTT
size: many; V: TRBV7-2; J: TRBJ2-1; D: -; CDR3: CASSLVEIEQFF; DNA: TGTGCCAGCAGCTTAGTGGAGATTGAGCAGTTCTTC
size: -; V: TRBV6-5; J: TRBJ2-7; D: TRBD2; CDR3: CASRPAPTSGNYEQYF; DNA: TGTGCCAGCAGGCCAGCCCCGACTAGCGGGAACTACGAGCAGTACTTC
size: many; V: TRBV19; J: TRBJ2-7; D: -; CDR3: CASRATGEDEQYF; DNA: TGTGCCAGTAGGGCCACAGGGGAGGACGAGCAGTACTTC
size: -; V: TRBV20-1; J: TRBJ2-5; D: -; CDR3: CSARDLQTQYF; DNA: TGCAGTGCTAGAGATTTACAGACCCAGTACTTC